This T cell receptor beta chain was documented in a study of cytotoxic CD8 clonotypes in ibrutinib-treated CLL. Overall study context: Among patients, approximately 24 responded partially and 2 completely; 14 then stayed remitted and about 12 progressed after median approximately 68 months.

About this clone itself: Its matching antigen is unknown.

Investigators sought sequencing depths of between 1 in 200,000 and 1 in 1 million T cells. Profiling relied on immunoSEQ multiplex PCR, and the TCRdb table lists in-frame clones only, not all of them. The table lists about 310,000 clones, around four fifths of them singletons. Study-wide results and caveats: Clonotypes that were public were uncommon, and they contracted or stayed stable on treatment.

The CDR3 runs to 12 residues. Between the trimmed V and J ends, which lost 2 bases and 6 bases, there was a span of 11 bases. Per the germline V gene, CDR1 is GTSNPN and CDR2 is SVGIG (reference sequence). This sequence joins TRBV30 and TRBJ2-7, with D unclear. The receptor's source is a human donor with chronic lymphocytic leukemia. The sample was PBMCs, taken before ibrutinib treatment. The CDR3 loop reads CAWSWGTSEQYF. In nucleotides, the CDR3 is TGTGCCTGGAGTTGGGGAACATCCGAGCAGTACTTC.